What follows are 28 T cell receptor beta chains derived from one specimen sequenced in a study of blood T cell repertoires in COVID-19. Repertoires were generated with immunoSEQ multiplex PCR, while TCRdb's copy carries only in-frame clones and drops some. This repertoire shows around 130,000 clones, around 78% found once; its top ten account for 11%. The specimen was peripheral blood. Receptor source: a human donor in a cohort sampled during active COVID-19.

The chain combines TRBV4-2 with TRBJ1-2; D not certain. The V gene's germline CDR1 is LGHNA and CDR2 YNFKEQ. CDR3 length: 13 amino acids. V gave up 1 base and J gave up 4 bases, with 7 bases separating them. The CDR3 DNA reads as TGTGCCAGCAGCCAAGGCGGGAGCTATGGCTACACCTTC. It encodes CASSQGGSYGYTF.

This rearrangement joins TRBV2 to TRBJ2-5, with 11 nucleotides matching TRBD2. J gave up 7 bases and V 8 bases, and 9 bases lay outside the gene matches. Germline V CDR1 and CDR2: SNHLY, FYNNEI. The CDR3 contains 14 residues. CDR3 nucleotide sequence: TGTGCCAGCCTTCTTCTAGCGGGGGGAGGGACCCAGTACTTC. Amino acids: CASLLLAGGGTQYF.

The V gene is TRBV27, the J gene TRBJ2-7; D perhaps matches TRBD2 (6 bases). This CDR3 is 13 amino acids long. V was trimmed by 6 bases and J by 6 bases, leaving 15 bases between them. CDR1 is MNHEY, CDR2 SMNVEV, per germline (reference sequence). The CDR3 is CASSRLGLREQYF. The CDR3 nucleotides read TGTGCCAGCAGCCGACTGGGACTTCGCGAGCAGTACTTC.

The gene calls are TRBV6-5 and TRBJ2-5, with D tentatively TRBD2 (6 bases). Germline V gene data show CDR1 as MNHEY and CDR2 as SVGAGI. This CDR3 has 14 residues. Trimming removed 1 base at V and 4 bases at J, with 10 bases between. The CDR3: CASSYWREGETQYF. CDR3 DNA sequence: TGTGCCAGCAGTTACTGGCGGGAAGGAGAGACCCAGTACTTC.

The chain has TRBV29-1 and TRBJ2-1; D not certain. CDR3 length equals 12 residues. Trimming removed 3 bases from V and 9 bases from J, with 12 bases in between. CDR1 is SQVTM and CDR2 is ANQGSEA in the germline V gene. The CDR3 spells CSVEHSTSEQFF. CDR3 in DNA: TGCAGCGTTGAGCATAGCACCAGTGAGCAGTTCTTC.

The CDR3 region is CASSTHGEDTEAFF. The CDR3 DNA follows: TGTGCCAGCTCGACTCACGGGGAAGACACTGAAGCTTTCTTT. The rearrangement links TRBV5-5 to TRBJ1-1; D is uncertain. CDR1 is SGHKS, CDR2 YYEKEE, per germline (reference sequence). The CDR3 runs 14 residues. V shed 7 bases and J shed 3 bases, with 16 bases lying between them.

This clone was detected once. This chain uses TRBV24-1 with TRBJ2-2; D is undetermined. Deletions cut 1 base from V and 0 bases from J, with 2 bases between. The V gene's germline CDR1 is KGHDR and CDR2 SFDVKD. The CDR3 covers 14 residues. CDR3 residues: CATSDFSNTGELFF. The CDR3 DNA is TGTGCCACCAGTGATTTCTCGAACACCGGGGAGCTGTTTTTT.

The chain combines TRBV5-4 with TRBJ2-7, with TRBD1 matching 9 bases. The trim removed 4 bases at V and 4 bases at J, leaving 6 bases unmatched. CDR1 and CDR2 from the germline V gene are SGHNT and YYREEE (reference sequence). The length of the CDR3 is 14 residues. The CDR3 DNA sequence: TGTGCCAGCAGCGGGGACAGGGCGATTTACGAGCAGTACTTC. Translating gives CASSGDRAIYEQYF.

The rearrangement links TRBV5-3 to TRBJ2-7, with TRBD2 identical over 10 bases. TRBV5-3 is placed among ORFs of uncertain function. After removal of 2 bases from V and 0 bases from J, the junction contained 8 bases not matched to a gene. The CDR3 runs 17 residues. In DNA form, the CDR3 reads TGTGCCAGAAGCTTCCGACTAGCGGGTTTTAGCTCCTACGAGCAGTACTTC. Amino acids: CARSFRLAGFSSYEQYF.

This clone was counted once. The chain carries TRBV7-8 and TRBJ1-5, with D maybe TRBD1 (6 bases). V was clipped by 0 bases and J by 7 bases, with 10 bases between them. CDR1 is SGHVS, CDR2 FQNEAQ, per germline. The CDR3 extends over 14 amino acids. The CDR3 DNA follows: TGTGCCAGCAGCTTAGCAGGGGGAGAGCAGCCCCAGCATTTT. Residues: CASSLAGGEQPQHF.

The chain recombines TRBV5-1 with TRBJ2-1, with TRBD2 identical over 11 bases. CDR3 length: 15 residues. Germline CDR1 and CDR2: SGHRS and YFSETQ. Trimming at V came to 3 bases and at J to 6 bases, leaving 5 bases not matched to a gene. The CDR3 DNA reads TGCGCCAGCAGCTCTAGCGGGGGGCTCCGCAATGAGCAGTTCTTC. This encodes CASSSSGGLRNEQFF.

This clone came up a few times. The CDR3 here is CAWRGGSGANVLTF. DNA for the CDR3: TGTGCCTGGAGAGGGGGCTCTGGGGCCAACGTCCTGACTTTC. This chain connects TRBV30 to TRBJ2-6; possibly TRBD1 for D (6 bases). The CDR3 spans 14 residues. CDR1 is GTSNPN, CDR2 SVGIG, per germline (reference sequence). V was shortened by 3 bases and J by 0 bases, with 6 bases between the two germline ends.

The J gene is TRBJ1-2, the V gene TRBV2; D is uncertain. The germline V and J ends were trimmed by 6 bases and 5 bases, with 7 bases remaining between them. The CDR3 runs to 11 residues. Germline V gives CDR1 SNHLY, CDR2 FYNNEI. The CDR3 DNA sequence: TGTGCCAGCAGCTCCGAGTATGGCTACACCTTC. Its protein product is CASSSEYGYTF.

The chain has TRBV19 and TRBJ2-7, with TRBD1 identical over 8 bases. CDR1 and CDR2 (germline): LNHDA, SQIVND (reference sequence). This CDR3 is 14 amino acids long. J lost 5 bases, V lost 11 bases, and 14 bases had no gene match. The CDR3 loop is CASDGQGFSHEQYF. The CDR3 DNA is TGTGCCTCAGATGGACAGGGTTTTTCTCACGAGCAGTACTTC. Full variable domain (outside the CDR3, taken from reference TRBV19 and TRBJ2-7): DGGITQSPKYLFRKEGQNVTLSCEQNLNHDAMYWYRQDPGQGLRLIYYSQIVNDFQKGDIAEGYSVSREKKESFPLTVTSAQKNPTAFYLCASDGQGFSHEQYFGPGTRLTVT.

This chain uses TRBV28 with TRBJ2-7; the D gene is possibly TRBD1 (6 bases). This CDR3 spans 12 amino acids. CDR1 is MDHEN and CDR2 is SYDVKM in the germline V gene. V lost 3 bases and J 5 bases, leaving 8 bases between the germline ends. The chain's CDR3 is CASSFPGDEQYF. The DNA for the CDR3 is TGTGCCAGCAGTTTCCCAGGGGACGAGCAGTACTTC.

The J gene is TRBJ1-6, the V gene TRBV27; a weak D match, TRBD1 (5 bases). Per the germline V gene, CDR1 is MNHEY and CDR2 is SMNVEV (reference sequence). The CDR3 runs 15 residues. With 5 bases removed from V and 6 bases from J, the gap between germline ends came to 14 bases. The CDR3 DNA is TGTGCCAGCAGTAGCCACCAGGGTTCTAATTCACCCCTCCACTTT. Amino acid sequence: CASSSHQGSNSPLHF.

The chain has TRBV6-5 and TRBJ2-4, with a tentative D call TRBD1 (6 bases). V was pared by 2 bases and J by 5 bases, with 16 bases between. The CDR3 spans 16 residues. Germline loops: CDR1 MNHEY, CDR2 SVGAGI. The CDR3 DNA is TGTGCCAGCAGTTACCCACGGACAGTATTGGAAAACATTCAGTACTTC. This encodes CASSYPRTVLENIQYF.

The genes are TRBV2 and TRBJ2-7, with unresolved D. Germline loops: CDR1 SNHLY, CDR2 FYNNEI. The CDR3 is made up of 13 amino acids. V dropped 6 bases and J dropped 0 bases, with 9 bases sitting between them. CDR3 loop: CASRAISSYEQYF. In DNA form, the CDR3 reads TGTGCCAGCAGAGCGATATCCTCCTACGAGCAGTACTTC.

The V call is TRBV10-3, the J call TRBJ2-3; 9 bases line up with TRBD1. Germline loops: CDR1 ENHRY, CDR2 SYGVKD. Trimming at V came to 5 bases and at J to 1 base, leaving 4 bases not matched to a gene. The CDR3 contains 15 residues. The CDR3 DNA is TGTGCCATCAGTCCGGGACAGGGACGCACAGATACGCAGTATTTT. Translating it yields CAISPGQGRTDTQYF.

The rearrangement joins TRBV5-5 to TRBJ1-1; maybe TRBD1 (5 bases). Trimming removed 4 bases at V and 5 bases at J, with 18 bases between. CDR3 length equals 15 residues. Germline loops: CDR1 SGHKS, CDR2 YYEKEE (reference sequence). The DNA of the CDR3 is TGTGCCAGCAGCCGGAATCTACAGGAATCGACTGAAGCTTTCTTT. Its protein product is CASSRNLQESTEAFF. The whole variable domain, filled in from reference TRBV5-5 and TRBJ1-1, reads DAGVTQSPTHLIKTRGQQVTLRCSPISGHKSVSWYQQVLGQGPQFIFQYYEKEERGRGNFPDRFSARQFPNYSSELNVNALLLGDSALYLCASSRNLQESTEAFFGQGTRLTVV.

This sequence joins TRBV9 and TRBJ1-2, with 9 nucleotides matching TRBD1. The CDR3 contains 15 residues. V was pared by 3 bases and J by 8 bases, with 11 bases of the junction left unmatched. Germline V gene lookup returns CDR1 SGDLS and CDR2 YYNGEE. CDR3 sequence (DNA): TGTGCCAGCAGCGGCACCGCCGGGACAGGGTCCGGCTACACCTTC. This codes for CASSGTAGTGSGYTF.

This sequence joins TRBV28 and TRBJ1-1; tentatively, D is TRBD1 (6 bases). This CDR3 region has 15 residues. V was cut by 5 bases and J by 0 bases, with 13 bases left in between. Looked up from germline, CDR1 is MDHEN and CDR2 is SYDVKM. CDR3 region: CASSLRTAMNTEAFF. The DNA for the CDR3 is TGTGCCAGCAGTCTCCGGACAGCCATGAACACTGAAGCTTTCTTT.

The chain employs TRBV19 and TRBJ1-1, with D uncertain. Germline-derived CDR1 and CDR2 are LNHDA and SQIVND (reference sequence). CDR3 length equals 14 residues. With 7 bases removed from V and 4 bases from J, the gap between germline ends came to 16 bases. CDR3 sequence reads: CASTEDLGSTEAFF. CDR3 bases: TGTGCCAGTACTGAGGATCTCGGGAGCACTGAAGCTTTCTTT.

V gene TRBV27 combines with J gene TRBJ2-7; the match to TRBD1 covers 11 bases. The CDR3 has 15 residues. V lost 5 bases and J lost 2; bases outside the gene matches: 5. Germline V gene data show CDR1 as MNHEY and CDR2 as SMNVEV (reference sequence). CDR3 nucleotide sequence: TGTGCCAGCAGTCTCGGGACAGGGGGACCCTACGAGCAGTACTTC. Translating gives CASSLGTGGPYEQYF.

The V call is TRBV5-1, the J call TRBJ1-5; D gene uncertain. Germline V CDR1 and CDR2: SGHRS, YFSETQ. Trimming removed 8 bases at V and 0 bases at J, with 15 bases between. The CDR3 spans 15 residues. The CDR3 DNA follows: TGCGCCAGATCCCCGGGGAAGTCTAGCAATCAGCCCCAGCATTTT. It specifies CARSPGKSSNQPQHF.

This clone was counted only a few times. V is TRBV4-1 and J is TRBJ1-5; D is unresolved. Germline assignment: CDR1 MGHRA and CDR2 YSYEKL. The length of the CDR3 is 16 residues. Between the trimmed V and J ends, which lost 1 base and 0 bases, there was a span of 10 bases. In DNA form, the CDR3 reads TGCGCCAGCAGCCAAGTACTTCCGTATAGCAATCAGCCCCAGCATTTT. This sequence encodes CASSQVLPYSNQPQHF.

The chain carries TRBV23-1 and TRBJ1-5; 7 bases map to TRBD1. TRBV23-1 has ORF status, its function being uncertain. This CDR3 region has 16 residues. V gave up 4 bases and J gave up 0 bases; unmatched junction bases: 6. The CDR3, as DNA: TGCGCCAGCAGTCTCCTCCACAGGGGTAGCAATCAGCCCCAGCATTTT. Translating it yields CASSLLHRGSNQPQHF.

The chain recombines TRBV7-9 with TRBJ1-1, with 7 nucleotides matching TRBD1. V was clipped by 5 bases and J by 0 bases; unmatched bases: 6. Germline V gene sequence: CDR1 SEHNR, CDR2 FQNEAQ (reference sequence). The CDR3 loop spans 15 amino acids. Here the CDR3 reads CASSERQGLNTEAFF. The CDR3 DNA sequence: TGTGCCAGCAGCGAAAGACAGGGATTGAACACTGAAGCTTTCTTT.